This is a list of T cell receptor beta chains from one sample in a study of beta chain features in type 1 diabetes. Some clones are missing from TCRdb's copy, which holds only in-frame ones; the method was immunoSEQ multiplex PCR. The sample consists of about 360,000 clones, 10% to 15% of them appearing once. The sample taken for sequencing was naive CD4+ T cells from blood. These receptors originate from a man younger than 35 in good health. Both conserved end residues are trimmed from each CDR3. D genes are given only for firm matches.

J: TRBJ1-5
V: TRBV7-9
D: -
CDR3: ASSLSGGQPQH

J: TRBJ1-5
V: TRBV7-9
D: -
CDR3: ASSLITSNQPQH

J: TRBJ1-2
V: TRBV30
D: TRBD1
CDR3: AWDRTGGDYGYT

J: TRBJ2-5
V: TRBV6-5
D: TRBD1
CDR3: ASGTVQETQY

J: TRBJ2-5
V: TRBV9
D: -
CDR3: ASSVGGSVETQY

J: TRBJ2-2
V: TRBV7-8
D: TRBD1
CDR3: ASRFSRRGQTGELF

J: TRBJ1-2
V: TRBV18
D: -
CDR3: ASSPLGANYGYT

J: TRBJ2-1
V: TRBV5-4
D: TRBD1
CDR3: ASSWGTGRSYNEQF

J: TRBJ2-7
V: TRBV30
D: TRBD1
CDR3: AWKRDRTYEQY

J: TRBJ1-4
V: TRBV5-1
D: -
CDR3: ASSSAAGTNEKLF

J: TRBJ2-1
V: TRBV5-4
D: -
CDR3: ASSLDGHLPEQF

J: TRBJ1-5
V: TRBV30
D: -
CDR3: AWRSQVNQPQH

J: TRBJ1-5
V: TRBV30
D: -
CDR3: AWSVQAYSNQPQH

J: TRBJ2-7
V: TRBV29-1
D: -
CDR3: SVEGDSYEQY

J: TRBJ2-1
V: TRBV7-9
D: -
CDR3: ASRLLGQTYNEQF

J: TRBJ2-3
V: TRBV18
D: TRBD1
CDR3: ASSGDRVTDTQY

J: TRBJ1-2
V: TRBV5-6
D: -
CDR3: ASSGYRAIGHGYT

J: TRBJ2-7
V: TRBV28
D: -
CDR3: ASSFVGRRNYEQY

J: TRBJ1-1
V: TRBV19
D: -
CDR3: ASSELNTEAF

J: TRBJ1-2
V: TRBV29-1
D: -
CDR3: SARQSRGNGYT

J: TRBJ2-1
V: TRBV19
D: -
CDR3: ASSITGSNEQF

J: TRBJ1-5
V: TRBV4-3
D: -
CDR3: ASSQDISQPQH

J: TRBJ2-3
V: TRBV27
D: TRBD2
CDR3: ATIEAGALDTQY

J: TRBJ2-2
V: TRBV5-1
D: -
CDR3: ASSRGSNTGELF

J: TRBJ2-7
V: TRBV7-8
D: -
CDR3: ASSLSGSYEQY

J: TRBJ2-2
V: TRBV7-9
D: -
CDR3: ASSSLGSGELF

J: TRBJ2-4
V: TRBV2
D: -
CDR3: ASSETREVGIQY

J: TRBJ2-7
V: TRBV6-5
D: TRBD1
CDR3: ASSRDRDGYEQY

J: TRBJ2-7
V: TRBV21-1
D: -
CDR3: ASSRSGGADYEQY

J: TRBJ2-3
V: TRBV5-1
D: -
CDR3: ASSLEGLPSTDTQY

J: TRBJ2-7
V: TRBV5-1
D: TRBD2
CDR3: ASSSLAGNPYEQY

J: TRBJ2-5
V: TRBV5-4
D: -
CDR3: AIGREYQETQY

J: TRBJ1-1
V: TRBV7-7
D: -
CDR3: ASSYRVGAEAF

J: TRBJ2-7
V: TRBV4-1
D: TRBD1
CDR3: ASSRTPGQEAYEQY

J: TRBJ2-1
V: TRBV2
D: -
CDR3: ASTSSENEQF

J: TRBJ2-5
V: TRBV9
D: -
CDR3: ASSVGYSGPGGETQY

J: TRBJ1-2
V: TRBV6-5
D: -
CDR3: ASSVPRVYGYT

J: TRBJ1-2
V: TRBV7-6
D: -
CDR3: ASSPAGGPNYGYT